This TCR beta chain was captured by sequencing in a study of shared clonotypes between healthy human individuals. The data were produced by immunoSEQ multiplex PCR, yet TCRdb's version contains in-frame clones alone and is incomplete. Here the sample spans hundreds of thousands of clones, roughly 95% being singletons. CD45RO-negative CD8 cells positively selected for CCR7 made up the naive population, which excluded terminally differentiated effector memory CD45RA+ cells. This CDR3 region has 8 residues. V was cut by 0 bases and J by 16 bases, with 1 base left in between. CDR1 is SGHTS and CDR2 is YDEGEE in the germline V gene.

The sequence was collected from a woman aged 30 to 39 in good health. Material: naive CD8+ T cells sorted from blood. The rearrangement joins TRBV5-8 to TRBJ1-4; D remains unclear. In nucleotides, the CDR3 is TGTGCCAGCAGCTTGGAGTTTTTT. The encoded protein is CASSLEFF.